This entry concerns a single T cell receptor beta chain. What it binds is not known. Using immunoSEQ multiplex PCR, the repertoire was profiled, and TCRdb retains in-frame clones only, with some absent. The sample consists of about 41,000 clones, 65% to 80% of them appearing once. Ahead of sequencing, the ViraFEST assay grew antigen-specific CD4+ T cells using viral peptide pools. Isolating CD4+ T cells followed 9 to 11 days of culture. Nobody among the vaccine recipients had prior SARS-CoV-2 infection (nucleocapsid antibodies were negative). Culturing of around 2 million PBMC per well took place with roughly 10 IU/ml IL-2 and 9.5 to 10 ug/ml peptides. These data come from a study of vaccination effects on CD4 cells after COVID-19. At the level of the study: The participants, recipients of two vaccine doses, got either BNT162b2 or mRNA-1273. Study observations and caveats: Clonal contraction was marked in infection- and vaccine-induced clones late after vaccination.

The V end was cut by 5 bases, the J end by 2 bases, with 8 bases between. This CDR3 region has 13 residues. CDR1 and CDR2 from the germline V gene are SGHAT and FQNNGV. V and J are TRBV11-2 and TRBJ2-3; D remains unclear. This receptor was identified in a human donor who received a COVID-19 vaccine. Sequenced material: CD4+ T cells from PBMCs cultured with HCoV-NL63 spike peptides, taken before COVID-19 vaccination. CDR3 coding DNA: TGTGCCAGCAGCGCCGTGAACACAGATACGCAGTATTTT. Protein: CASSAVNTDTQYF. The full variable domain, completed using reference TRBV11-2 and TRBJ2-3, is EAGVAQSPRYKIIEKRQSVAFWCNPISGHATLYWYQQILGQGPKLLIQFQNNGVVDDSQLPKDRFSAERLKGVDSTLKIQPAKLEDSAVYLCASSAVNTDTQYFGPGTRLTVL.